This passage covers 31 T cell receptor beta chains from one sample sequenced in a study of blood T cell repertoires in COVID-19. Libraries were prepared by immunoSEQ multiplex PCR; TCRdb keeps only in-frame clonotypes and omits some of them. The table lists over 400,000 clones, 75% to 90% of them singletons. The sample was peripheral blood. Receptor source: a human donor in a cohort sampled during active COVID-19.

This rearrangement joins TRBV10-3 to TRBJ1-3; D ambiguous. Germline CDR1 and CDR2: ENHRY and SYGVKD. Trimming removed 8 bases from V and 0 bases from J, with 11 bases in between. The CDR3 sequence is 14 residues long. CDR3 DNA: TGTGCCATCGCGGCAGCTCACTCTGGAAACACCATATATTTT. This gives the protein CAIAAAHSGNTIYF.

The CDR3 DNA reads TGTGCCAGCAGCTTAACTCTACTAGCGTCTTACAATGAGCAGTTCTTC. Translation gives CASSLTLLASYNEQFF. The chain has TRBV7-3 and TRBJ2-1; 7 bases match TRBD2. The CDR3 contains 16 residues. CDR1 and CDR2 from the germline V gene are SGHTA and FQGTGA. V lost 0 bases and J lost 4; bases outside the gene matches: 6.

In DNA, the CDR3 is TGTGCTAGTGGTCCCCCAGGGGCTGCACAGCCCCAGCATTTT. Encoded protein: CASGPPGAAQPQHF. The chain carries TRBV12-5 and TRBJ1-5; tentatively, D is TRBD1 (6 bases). Germline V gene data show CDR1 as LGHNT and CDR2 as FRNRAP. Between the trimmed V and J ends, which lost 5 bases and 7 bases, there was a span of 15 bases. The CDR3 extends over 14 amino acids.

This clone was seen just once. V and J are TRBV6-5 and TRBJ1-5, with TRBD1 identical over 7 bases. Germline V gives CDR1 MNHEY, CDR2 SVGAGI. The V segment lost 6 bases and the J segment 3 bases; nucleotides outside the gene matches: 5. This CDR3 is 14 amino acids long. CDR3 loop: CASSQGQHNQPQHF. In nucleotides, the CDR3 is TGTGCCAGCAGCCAGGGACAGCACAATCAGCCCCAGCATTTT.

This clone was seen more than once but under ten times. This rearrangement joins TRBV18 to TRBJ2-4; TRBD2 aligns across 7 bases. Trimming at V came to 6 bases and at J to 1 base, leaving 12 bases not matched to a gene. The V gene's germline CDR1 is KGHSH and CDR2 LQKENI. This CDR3 has 17 residues. The DNA of the CDR3 is TGTGCCAGCTCCGCCCCTGGGAGGGAATCTGCCAAAAACATTCAGTACTTC. This translates into CASSAPGRESAKNIQYF.

Points on this clone: This same CDR3 is encoded by further DNA sequences in the sample. This rearrangement joins TRBV5-1 to TRBJ2-1; possibly TRBD2 for D (6 bases). Trimming cost V 1 base and J 4 bases, with 15 bases left between them. The CDR3 is made up of 16 amino acids. CDR1 is SGHRS and CDR2 is YFSETQ in the germline V gene. The CDR3 bases are TGCGCCAGCAGCTTGTCCGGGAGCGGCTCGTACAATGAGCAGTTCTTC. Its translation is CASSLSGSGSYNEQFF.

V is TRBV24-1 and J is TRBJ2-7; D remains unclear. The V end lost 3 bases, the J end lost 0 bases, and 8 bases lay between the germline ends. This CDR3 is built from 14 residues. CDR1 and CDR2 (germline): KGHDR, SFDVKD. CDR3 residues: CATSDPRGSYEQYF. CDR3 coding DNA: TGTGCCACCAGTGATCCGAGAGGCTCCTACGAGCAGTACTTC.

The chain recombines TRBV9 with TRBJ2-3, with 13 bases aligning to TRBD2. This CDR3 is built from 15 residues. Germline CDR1 reads SGDLS; CDR2 reads YYNGEE. J lost 4 bases, V lost 3 bases, and 2 bases had no gene match. The CDR3 sequence: CASSGLAGGPDTQYF. DNA for the CDR3: TGTGCCAGCAGCGGACTAGCGGGAGGACCAGATACGCAGTATTTT.

The genes are TRBV30 and TRBJ1-2; 8 nucleotides agree with TRBD1. J was trimmed by 7 bases and V by 0 bases; bases with no gene match: 4. This CDR3 spans 13 amino acids. Looked up from germline, CDR1 is GTSNPN and CDR2 is SVGIG (reference sequence). The CDR3 bases are TGTGCCTGGAGTGTTGAGACAGGGGTTGGCTACACCTTC. This encodes CAWSVETGVGYTF.

The rearrangement links TRBV7-9 to TRBJ2-5; 7 positions agree with TRBD1. Germline CDR1 reads SEHNR; CDR2 reads FQNEAQ (reference sequence). Trimming at V came to 1 base and at J to 4 bases, leaving 12 bases not matched to a gene. The CDR3 sequence is 17 residues long. The CDR3 nucleotides are TGTGCCAGCAGCTTAGTACCTTCAAGACAGGGTGGAGAGACCCAGTACTTC. This translates into CASSLVPSRQGGETQYF.

CDR3 sequence (DNA): TGTGCCATCAGTACAGGGTTGTCTGGAAACACCATATATTTT. Amino acid sequence: CAISTGLSGNTIYF. The V call is TRBV10-3, the J call TRBJ1-3, with TRBD1 as a possible D gene (6 bases). CDR1 and CDR2 from the germline V gene are ENHRY and SYGVKD. V lost 5 bases and J 1 base, leaving 9 bases between the germline ends. CDR3 length equals 14 residues.

This chain joins TRBV18 and TRBJ2-7; tentatively, D is TRBD1 (6 bases). The CDR3 is 14 amino acids. The germline V and J ends were trimmed by 2 bases and 5 bases, with 13 bases remaining between them. CDR1 and CDR2 (germline): KGHSH, LQKENI. CDR3 sequence (DNA): TGTGCCAGCTCACCATCACAGGGAGACCACGAGCAGTACTTC. It yields the protein CASSPSQGDHEQYF.

The chain joins TRBV18 to TRBJ2-1; the match to TRBD2 covers 10 bases. This CDR3 is built from 14 residues. V lost 2 bases, J lost 8 bases, and 3 bases stayed unmatched. Germline CDR1 and CDR2: KGHSH and LQKENI. CDR3 in amino acids: CASSPGLAGDEQFF. DNA for the CDR3: TGTGCCAGCTCACCAGGGCTAGCGGGAGATGAGCAGTTCTTC.

V is TRBV11-3 and J is TRBJ2-2, with 8 nucleotides matching TRBD1. The CDR3 is 14 residues long. Germline-derived CDR1 and CDR2 are SGHNT and YENEEA. The ends lost 5 bases at V and 7 bases at J; junction bases unmatched: 6. CDR3 amino acids: CASSRDRGIGELFF. Here the CDR3 DNA reads TGTGCCAGCAGCAGAGACAGGGGAATCGGGGAGCTGTTTTTT.

This sequence joins TRBV30 and TRBJ2-1; the match to TRBD2 covers 14 bases. Germline CDR1 is GTSNPN and CDR2 is SVGIG (reference sequence). This CDR3 region has 14 residues. V trimming: 3 bases; J trimming: 9 bases; junction bases outside the gene matches: 4. CDR3 DNA: TGTGCCTGGAGGGGACTAGCGGGAGTTGGTGAGCAGTTCTTC. Its translation: CAWRGLAGVGEQFF.

This chain uses TRBV7-9 with TRBJ2-7; 10 bases agree with TRBD1. From germline, CDR1 is SEHNR and CDR2 FQNEAQ (reference sequence). CDR3 size: 12 residues. V trimming: 5 bases; J trimming: 7 bases; junction bases outside the gene matches: 2. CDR3 nucleotides: TGTGCCAGCAGCAGGGACAGGGGTGAGCAGTACTTC. Amino acid sequence: CASSRDRGEQYF.

The genes are TRBV7-2 and TRBJ2-7; D is possibly TRBD2 (6 bases). CDR1 SGHTA and CDR2 FQGNSA come from the germline V gene. The CDR3 sequence is 15 residues long. With 1 base removed from V and 3 bases from J, the gap between germline ends came to 13 bases. The chain's CDR3 is CASSLDSTGSYEQYF. CDR3 nucleotides: TGTGCCAGCAGCTTAGATTCAACCGGGAGCTACGAGCAGTACTTC. Variable domain in full (rest from reference TRBV7-2 and TRBJ2-7): GAGVSQSPSNKVTEKGKDVELRCDPISGHTALYWYRQSLGQGLEFLIYFQGNSAPDKSGLPSDRFSAERTGGSVSTLTIQRTQQEDSAVYLCASSLDSTGSYEQYFGPGTRLTVT.

This chain joins TRBV30 and TRBJ1-5, with D perhaps matching TRBD1 (6 bases). Per the germline V gene, CDR1 is GTSNPN and CDR2 is SVGIG (reference sequence). V was cut by 2 bases and J by 7 bases, with 18 bases left in between. CDR3 length equals 15 residues. The CDR3 DNA reads as TGTGCCTGGAGTATCCGACAGGAGGAAGGCCAGCCCCAGCATTTT. Residues: CAWSIRQEEGQPQHF.

The chain recombines TRBV7-3 with TRBJ2-7; the D is unclear. The CDR3 is 13 residues long. V was cut by 5 bases and J by 0 bases, with 8 bases left in between. The germline V gene encodes CDR1 SGHTA and CDR2 FQGTGA. The CDR3 DNA sequence: TGTGCCAGCAGCCCACTCCCCTCCTACGAGCAGTACTTC. Amino acid sequence: CASSPLPSYEQYF. The variable domain in full, completed from reference TRBV7-3 and TRBJ2-7, reads GAGVSQTPSNKVTEKGKYVELRCDPISGHTALYWYRQSLGQGPEFLIYFQGTGAADDSGLPNDRFFAVRPEGSVSTLKIQRTERGDSAVYLCASSPLPSYEQYFGPGTRLTVT.

Of note for this clone: Just one base apart from a much larger clone, this may be a read error. The chain recombines TRBV11-1 with TRBJ2-5, with TRBD1 matching 9 bases. The CDR3 has 13 residues. J was trimmed by 3 bases and V by 5 bases; bases with no gene match: 1. CDR1 SGHAT and CDR2 FQDESV come from the germline V gene (reference sequence). The CDR3 bases are TGTGCCAGCAGCCGGGACAGGGAAGAGACCCAGTACTTC. This encodes CASSRDREETQYF.

Here the CDR3 reads CAWSGLAGVTDTQYF. The CDR3 nucleotides are TGTGCCTGGAGTGGCCTAGCGGGTGTCACAGATACGCAGTATTTT. The chain is built from TRBV30 and TRBJ2-3, with TRBD2 matching 8 bases. CDR3 length: 15 amino acids. The trim removed 1 base at V and 2 bases at J, leaving 5 bases unmatched. Germline loops: CDR1 GTSNPN, CDR2 SVGIG (reference sequence).

The rearrangement uses TRBV3-1 (or the pseudogene TRBV3-2) and TRBJ2-3; a weak D match, TRBD1 (5 bases). Germline V CDR1 and CDR2: LGHDT, YNNKEL (reference sequence). The CDR3 is 15 residues long. V lost 4 bases, J lost 1 base, and 12 bases lay in between. The CDR3 DNA sequence: TGTGCCAGCAGCCCTTATCAGGGCGGCACAGATACGCAGTATTTT. Residues: CASSPYQGGTDTQYF.

This chain uses TRBV6-5 with TRBJ2-7; no definite D call. The CDR3 has 16 amino acids. Looked up from germline, CDR1 is MNHEY and CDR2 is SVGAGI. V shed 0 bases and J shed 2 bases, with 14 bases lying between them. As DNA, the CDR3 is TGTGCCAGCAGTTACTCCCCGACTGAGGTTACCTACGAGCAGTACTTC. Protein product: CASSYSPTEVTYEQYF.

The chain employs TRBV4-2 and TRBJ1-2, with D maybe TRBD1 (6 bases). Per germline, CDR1 LGHNA and CDR2 YNFKEQ. The CDR3 length is 16 residues. Trimming cost V 0 bases and J 4 bases, with 15 bases left between them. In DNA form, the CDR3 reads TGTGCCAGCAGCCAAGATCGAACGACAGGTGCCTATGGCTACACCTTC. Its translation is CASSQDRTTGAYGYTF.

J is TRBJ2-7 and V is TRBV11-2; unclear D gene. Per the germline V gene, CDR1 is SGHAT and CDR2 is FQNNGV. This CDR3 contains 15 residues. Trimming removed 5 bases at V and 0 bases at J, with 14 bases between. The CDR3 here is CASSPTLASSYEQYF. Here the CDR3 DNA reads TGTGCCAGCAGCCCTACCCTTGCCTCCTCCTACGAGCAGTACTTC. Filled out from reference TRBV11-2 and TRBJ2-7, the complete variable domain reads EAGVAQSPRYKIIEKRQSVAFWCNPISGHATLYWYQQILGQGPKLLIQFQNNGVVDDSQLPKDRFSAERLKGVDSTLKIQPAKLEDSAVYLCASSPTLASSYEQYFGPGTRLTVT.

The chain uses TRBV27 and TRBJ1-2; D unresolved. Deletions cut 6 bases from V and 6 bases from J, with 11 bases between. The germline gives CDR1 MNHEY, CDR2 SMNVEV (reference sequence). CDR3 length: 12 amino acids. The CDR3, as DNA: TGTGCCAGCAGCTCCCCCGGGGATGGCTACACCTTC. Its protein is CASSSPGDGYTF.

The CDR3 coding sequence is TGTGCCAGCAGCTTGGCTACTAGCCGCCACAATGAGCAGTTCTTC. This translates into CASSLATSRHNEQFF. The chain carries TRBV5-5 and TRBJ2-1, with D tentatively TRBD2 (6 bases). Trimming removed 0 bases at V and 5 bases at J, with 12 bases between. The germline V gene has CDR1 SGHKS and CDR2 YYEKEE (reference sequence). The CDR3 has 15 amino acids.

This rearrangement joins TRBV19 to TRBJ2-3, with 10 bases aligning to TRBD2. Germline CDR1 and CDR2: LNHDA and SQIVND (reference sequence). The CDR3 covers 15 residues. Losses at the gene ends were 6 bases for V and 0 bases for J; bases not matched to a gene: 3. DNA of the CDR3: TGTGCCAGTAGAATGACTAGCGGGAGCACAGATACGCAGTATTTT. This gives the protein CASRMTSGSTDTQYF. The full variable domain, rest sourced from reference TRBV19 and TRBJ2-3, is DGGITQSPKYLFRKEGQNVTLSCEQNLNHDAMYWYRQDPGQGLRLIYYSQIVNDFQKGDIAEGYSVSREKKESFPLTVTSAQKNPTAFYLCASRMTSGSTDTQYFGPGTRLTVL.

This rearrangement joins TRBV2 to TRBJ1-5, with TRBD1 as a possible D gene (5 bases). The ends were cut back, 6 bases at V and 4 bases at J, with 13 bases in the middle. This CDR3 spans 14 amino acids. Germline CDR1 SNHLY, CDR2 FYNNEI. CDR3 bases: TGTGCCAGCAGCTTCCGACAGAGTAATCAGCCCCAGCATTTT. Translating it yields CASSFRQSNQPQHF.

The V call is TRBV28, the J call TRBJ2-5, with 8 bases aligning to TRBD1. The junction had 4 bases not matched to a gene; V was cut back by 5 bases and J by 5 bases. Germline lookup yields CDR1 MDHEN and CDR2 SYDVKM. The CDR3 contains 13 residues. The CDR3 sequence is CASSGQGRETQYF. The CDR3 bases are TGTGCCAGCAGTGGACAGGGTCGGGAGACCCAGTACTTC.

The V and J genes are TRBV9 and TRBJ2-1, with D possibly TRBD2 on 6 matching bases. This CDR3 is built from 14 residues. V lost 10 bases, J lost 4 bases, and 18 bases lay in between. Per the germline V gene, CDR1 is SGDLS and CDR2 is YYNGEE. As DNA, the CDR3 is TGTGCCTCCACCCCTCGACTAGATTACAATGAGCAGTTCTTC. Its translation: CASTPRLDYNEQFF.